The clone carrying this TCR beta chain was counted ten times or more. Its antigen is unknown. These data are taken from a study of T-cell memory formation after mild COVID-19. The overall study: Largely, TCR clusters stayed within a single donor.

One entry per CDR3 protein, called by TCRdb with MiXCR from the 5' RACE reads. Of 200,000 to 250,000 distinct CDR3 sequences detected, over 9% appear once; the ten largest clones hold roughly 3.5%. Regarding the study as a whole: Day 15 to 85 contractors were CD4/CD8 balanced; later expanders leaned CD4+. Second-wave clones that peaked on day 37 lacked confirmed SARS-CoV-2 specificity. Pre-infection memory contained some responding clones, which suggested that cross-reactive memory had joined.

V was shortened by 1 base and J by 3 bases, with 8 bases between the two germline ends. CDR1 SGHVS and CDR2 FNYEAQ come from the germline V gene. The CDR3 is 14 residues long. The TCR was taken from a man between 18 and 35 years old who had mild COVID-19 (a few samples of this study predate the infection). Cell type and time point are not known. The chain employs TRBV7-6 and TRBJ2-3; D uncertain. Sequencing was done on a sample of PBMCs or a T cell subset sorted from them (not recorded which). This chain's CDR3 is CASSLGALTDTQYF. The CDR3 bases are TGTGCCAGCAGCTTAGGGGCCTTAACAGATACGCAGTATTTT.